These T cell receptor beta chains were read from a single sample in a study of blood T cell repertoires in COVID-19. Measured with immunoSEQ multiplex PCR; TCRdb has only the in-frame clones, and not every one. This sample has over 100,000 clones, with about 89% found just once. The source material was peripheral blood. The receptors come from a man aged 45-65 years with active COVID-19. Each CDR3 is given with its conserved first and last residue. Each record gives: CDR3 DNA, CDR3 protein, J gene, clone size, V gene, D gene. D genes are given only for firm matches. Where a row states a size, it is once, few, many or the class of an expanded clone; other rows omit it.

TGTGCCAGTAGTATCCGGGACAGGGGGCTTTGGAGCAATCAGCCCCAGCATTTT,CASSIRDRGLWSNQPQHF,TRBJ1-5,NA,TRBV19,TRBD1
TGTGCCAGCAGTTTCGAGGGGAACACTGAAGCTTTCTTT,CASSFEGNTEAFF,TRBJ1-1,NA,TRBV28,NA
TGTGCCAGCAGCCCCTCGGGTAACAATCAGCCCCAGCATTTT,CASSPSGNNQPQHF,TRBJ1-5,NA,TRBV3-1/TRBV3-2,NA
TGTGCCAGCTACCGAGGGAATACGCAGTATTTT,CASYRGNTQYF,TRBJ2-3,once,TRBV7-9,NA
TGTGCCAGCAGCCAAGGACAGGTCATCTTTTCACCCCTCCACTTT,CASSQGQVIFSPLHF,TRBJ1-6,NA,TRBV3-1/TRBV3-2,NA
TGCGCCAGCAGCCAGAGTCTTGAGACTGAAAACTTC,CASSQSLETENF,TRBJ2-7,NA,TRBV4-1,NA
TGTGCCAGCAGCTTGGCCTCGGTACCCTACAATGAGCAGTTCTTC,CASSLASVPYNEQFF,TRBJ2-1,NA,TRBV5-5,NA
TGTGCCAGCAGTATTACAGAGTCGAACACTGAAGCTTTCTTT,CASSITESNTEAFF,TRBJ1-1,NA,TRBV2,NA
TGTGCCAGCAGCGAGGGGGAGGGAGAAGCTTTCTTT,CASSEGEGEAFF,TRBJ1-1,NA,TRBV9,NA
TGCGCCAGCAGCCTCTTTTCCGGGACTAGCGGCACAGATACGCAGTATTTT,CASSLFSGTSGTDTQYF,TRBJ2-3,NA,TRBV4-3,TRBD2
TGTGCCAGCAGCTTGTGGCAGGGGGCGAGGAACACTGAAGCTTTCTTT,CASSLWQGARNTEAFF,TRBJ1-1,NA,TRBV5-5,TRBD1
TGTGCCAGCAGCGCGACTAGCCGAAGCACAGATACGCAGTATTTT,CASSATSRSTDTQYF,TRBJ2-3,NA,TRBV9,TRBD2
TGTGCCAGCAGTCGACAGAGCAATCAGCCCCAGCATTTT,CASSRQSNQPQHF,TRBJ1-5,once,TRBV7-8,NA
TGTGCCAGCAGTCTAGGGGTTATTAGCACAGATACGCAGTATTTT,CASSLGVISTDTQYF,TRBJ2-3,NA,TRBV11-2,NA
TGTGCCAGCAGCATACCGGGACAGACCTCTGGAAACACCATATATTTT,CASSIPGQTSGNTIYF,TRBJ1-3,NA,TRBV7-2,TRBD1
TGTGCCAGCAGTGGAGAGAGAGGGGGGACCCAGTACTTC,CASSGERGGTQYF,TRBJ2-5,NA,TRBV2,NA
TGTGCCAGCAGCTTAGCGCGGACTAGCGGCTTGCGAGGGACCCAGTACTTC,CASSLARTSGLRGTQYF,TRBJ2-5,NA,TRBV7-2,TRBD2
TGTGCCAGCAGCAAAGCGGAGTTGAAACGGTACGAGCAGTACTTC,CASSKAELKRYEQYF,TRBJ2-7,NA,TRBV21-1,NA
TGTGCCAGCAGCCCACTCAACGAGCAGTACTTC,CASSPLNEQYF,TRBJ2-7,NA,TRBV6-2/TRBV6-3,NA
TGTGCCAGCAGCTTAGCGGGGGGGCGGACAGATACGCAGTATTTT,CASSLAGGRTDTQYF,TRBJ2-3,NA,TRBV7-9,NA
TGCGCCAGCAGCTTGGTAAAGGGGGTCTACAATGAGCAGTTCTTC,CASSLVKGVYNEQFF,TRBJ2-1,NA,TRBV5-1,NA
TGTGCCAGCAGTTACTCGCGAGGGAGCTCCTATAATTCACCCCTCCACTTT,CASSYSRGSSYNSPLHF,TRBJ1-6,NA,TRBV6-2/TRBV6-3,NA
TGCAGCGTTGTCGGGTCGGCGGGGCCAAAGGCAGGGGAGCTGTTTTTT,CSVVGSAGPKAGELFF,TRBJ2-2,NA,TRBV29-1,NA
TGTGCCAGCCCCGTCGGGGAGCTGTTTTTT,CASPVGELFF,TRBJ2-2,NA,TRBV21-1,NA
TGTGCCAGCAGCCTGACAGGAGTAAACTATGGCTACACCTTC,CASSLTGVNYGYTF,TRBJ1-2,NA,TRBV7-2,NA
TGCGCCAGCAGCTTGCCTAGCGGGGACACCGGGGAGCTGTTTTTT,CASSLPSGDTGELFF,TRBJ2-2,NA,TRBV5-1,TRBD2
TGCGCCAGCAGCTTGGGACGGGGGGACTCTGGAAACACCATATATTTT,CASSLGRGDSGNTIYF,TRBJ1-3,NA,TRBV5-1,NA